The source of this TCR beta chain is a study of CD8+ T cells in alopecia areata. Sequencing used cDNA as its template, made by extracting RNA and reverse transcribing it. Profiled with immunoSEQ multiplex PCR; TCRdb holds only in-frame clones, not every one. Here the sample spans 95,000 to 110,000 clones, approximately 84% being singletons. The V gene's germline CDR1 is SQVTM and CDR2 ANQGSEA. The CDR3 contains 13 residues. The junction had 8 bases not matched to a gene; V was cut back by 6 bases and J by 3 bases. The treatment is: oral pan-JAK inhibitor, 5-10 mg twice daily. The sequence was obtained from a human donor with alopecia areata. The source material was CD8+ T cells sorted from blood, sampled at week 34, from a patient treated with tofacitinib. The chain joins TRBV29-1 to TRBJ2-7; TRBD1 agrees at 7 bases. Here the CDR3 DNA reads TGCAGCGTCGTTCGGACAGGTAGCTACGAGCAGTACTTC. Translated: CSVVRTGSYEQYF.